This TCR beta chain was identified during a study of cytomegalovirus exposure and HLA in healthy donors (TCRdb year 2017). As for the study more broadly: An earlier analysis of more than 550 of the donors reported about 300 Gb of sequence data and 95 million to 140 million unique TCR beta sequences obtained from about 179 million T cells. Across approximately 420 genotyped donors of the cohort, an average of about 200,000 unique TCR beta nucleotide sequences per donor were sequenced, and 15% to 20% of those sequences were non-productive. Along with the roughly 700-subject first cohort, a separate validation cohort of over a hundred different subjects was used. In a later genetic analysis, genome-wide SNP genotypes for about three fifths of the roughly 670 donors were used, and that subset was treated as a discovery cohort. Of the roughly 390 genotyped donors, 80% to 90% were placed in the genetic ancestry cluster associated with self-reported Caucasian donors. A later analysis re-analyzed previously published TCR beta repertoires from roughly 690 donors and added high-resolution HLA genotyping to study TCR occurrence patterns. Typing coverage varied by locus: about 620-640 donors for A, B, C, DRB1 and DQB1; approximately 560 for DQA1; more than 600 for DPA1; roughly 450 for DPB1. An early release covering approximately 600 HLA-typed donors comprised about 310 gigabases of sequencing data and some 79 million unique TCR sequences. Several DR-DQ haplotypes were handled as single units for association and clustering because linkage in the cohort was strong. In the later analysis, no new phenotypic data were used to find candidate immune exposures; instead, reliance was placed on TCR beta sequences and their occurrence across donors. Alongside the repertoire data, information on donor age, sex, ethnicity and CMV serostatus was compiled. The aim of the study was to test whether cataloging public T cell receptors could identify signatures of past pathogen exposure. The T cell repertoires of around 730 subjects were profiled by immunosequencing and related to cytomegalovirus serostatus. HLA typing included class I and class II loci at four-digit resolution. All discovery cohort repertoires had been generated using a single sequencing platform. To decide whether each TCR beta V gene segment behaved as functional or pseudogenic, an earlier analysis of 587 of the donors relied on high-throughput TCR beta sequencing. To predict cytomegalovirus infection status, the study combined high-throughput TCR immunosequencing, statistical association of individual TCRs with disease status, and machine learning.

Details on this clone: Its antigen specificity is not known. Nothing much larger sits one base from this clone, and base qualities are not available.

CDR1 and CDR2, per the germline V gene (reference sequence), are MNHNY and SVGAGI. The CDR3 numbers 14 residues from cysteine through phenylalanine. Solely the CDR3 DNA is kept, with 42 bases framed from the first base. Trimming at the junction amounts to 6 bases on V and 7 bases on J, and the germline ends lie 15 bases apart. Receptor amplification or capture employed the immunoSEQ multiplex PCR assay. For the multiplex PCR, a mixture combining 60 forward primers for TCR Vbeta segments and 13 reverse primers for TCR Jbeta segments was used. A multiplex PCR assay on genomic DNA amplified the CDR3 region of rearranged TCR beta genes. The Illumina HiSeq System was used to sequence the amplified TCR beta libraries as 87-base-pair reads. As for the authors' bioinformatics: In a later analysis, tens of millions of unique TCR beta chains were counted across the approximately 620 repertoires, and roughly 11 million of these chains were shared by at least two donors. Raw reads were error-corrected and collapsed into unique sequences with a nearest-neighbor algorithm that merged closely related sequences to remove PCR and sequencing errors. V, D and J gene segments were assigned by aligning CDR3 sequences to IMGT reference sequences. Each retained sequence needed at least a six-nucleotide match to both a V gene segment and a J gene segment. A rearrangement counted as productive if the CDR3 had no stop codons and remained in frame with V and J, and every other rearrangement counted as non-productive. CDR3 was defined according to IMGT convention as the region running from the second conserved V-encoded cysteine to the conserved J-encoded phenylalanine. The earlier analysis of 587 of the donors excluded any sequence lacking an unambiguous match to a single V gene segment. An earlier analysis of 500 to 600 of the donors classified V segments as functional when productive rearrangements were above 56.7% and as segregating when the standard deviation between donors was above 5%. A statistical classification framework was built to diagnose cytomegalovirus status from the catalog of TCR beta chain sequences. In a later analysis, V and J genes were assigned by comparing TCR nucleotide sequences against IMGT/GENE-DB human TR gene sequences. Using the TCRdist pipeline, a later analysis assigned CDR3 sequences along with most-parsimonious VDJ recombination scenarios. In a later analysis, every TCR beta chain was defined by the combination of its CDR3 amino acid sequence and its V-gene family, and reads without a unique V-gene family were dropped. As a way to deal with suspected cross-contamination and a sequencing artifact, a later analysis dropped 592 nucleotide sequences that were highly shared and had low generation probability. In a later analysis, a clonal expansion index for each public chain was calculated from normalized within-repertoire ranks of inferred template counts. In a later analysis, generation probabilities were computed with a VDJ recombination model fitted to out-of-frame rearrangements, and the resulting probabilities were checked against IGoR. In a later analysis, TCR-TCR, TCR-HLA and TCR-CMV co-occurrence was scored with hypergeometric tests, and a repertoire-size bias correction was applied to TCR pairs. A later analysis estimated false discovery rates by permuting HLA or CMV assignments 20 times. A later analysis grouped co-occurring TCRs with DBSCAN, adding TCRdist sequence similarity when clustering within HLA-allele-positive subsets. Co-occurrence clustering excluded repertoires with fewer than 30,000 or more than 120,000 public chains, plus five with anomalous nucleotide sharing. TCRdb obtained this table from immuneACCESS and retained in-frame rearrangements with V and J assigned. These tables miss some clones; where compared with another copy, unresolved V genes account for less than half of the shortfall, and the remainder is unexplained. Clone size and V and J calls were adopted from that table, with D and trimming inferred from the DNA. For this sample the table gives some 150,000 clones, of which roughly 80% were detected only once. The ten largest account for around 3.4% of the sample.

The cohort was made up of hundreds of healthy bone marrow donors. At the time of sampling, all cohort members were nominally healthy, though unrecorded immune exposures were likely present. The donor tested CMV seronegative and was one of the 352 seronegative cohort members. A peripheral blood sample was provided by each donor, and peripheral blood mononuclear cells were used for TCR beta sequencing. Genomic DNA extraction from the blood cell samples was performed with the Qiagen DNeasy Blood Extraction Kit. What the research found in general, with its limitations: CMV serostatus was the only immune exposure information available for the cohort. Assigning TCR associations to individual alleles was difficult when HLA alleles, especially DR and DQ, strongly co-occurred. Some IMGT-functional V segments, including TRBV6-2 and TRBV6-3, could not be distinguished by the 87-base-pair reads and were therefore excluded. A later analysis reported that several top co-occurrence clusters appeared linked to parvovirus B19, influenza, CMV and Epstein-Barr virus. In vitro tests confirmed that a few of the cytomegalovirus-associated TCR beta chains recognize cytomegalovirus antigens. According to a later analysis, most CMV-associated TCR beta chains appeared to be HLA-restricted, and the HLA associations seemed to be driven largely by CMV exposure. In a later genetic analysis, fewer N-insertions in productive TCRs were reported among donors in an Asian-associated ancestry cluster than the approximately 710-donor mean. Compared with equally common non-associated chains, HLA-associated TCR beta chains in a later analysis were more clonally expanded and had lower generation probabilities. Specific HLA alleles were associated with 16,951 TCR beta sequences at a false discovery rate of 0.05 in a later analysis. Correlated functional status among segregating V segments might reflect linkage disequilibrium, but an unknown experimental factor could not be ruled out. A later genetic analysis associated a missense DCLRE1C variant with V-gene and J-gene trimming of TCR beta chains, and an independent cohort replicated the association. Most TCR sequences were observed very rarely across donors, whereas some public TCRs were present in many individuals. In an earlier analysis of approximately 590 of the donors, most TCR beta V segments were observed in productive rearrangements about 90% or about 30% of the time, broadly matching IMGT annotations. A cluster of highly shared sequence variants was judged likely to represent a technical artifact of the sequencing pipeline. In a later analysis, TCR association rates were found to vary across HLA loci, with the most associated TCRs seen for DRB1 alleles and the fewest for HLA-C alleles. The study listed 164 TCR beta chains as associated with cytomegalovirus. The authors suggested that the approach could potentially be extended to other disease states and immunological phenotypes. Because HLA typing was missing for some donors at each locus, association tests included only the typed subset. Because counts were too low, seventeen rarely observed V segments, including chromosome 9 orphons, were left out of the earlier analysis of about 500 of the donors. Only TCR beta chains were sequenced in this cohort, and the absence of alpha or paired-chain data limited detectable features. Cytomegalovirus status was reported to be diagnosed by the classifier with high specificity and sensitivity in both the original and validation cohorts. Sequencing depth was assumed to be roughly uniform across donors in the presence/absence analyses, though that assumption may not hold. A further reported finding was that TCR beta sequences accurately predicted the HLA-A and HLA-B alleles for most subjects in the first cohort.

This sequence originates from a man aged 40-55 years in good health and CMV-seronegative. The sequence is built from TRBV6-6 and TRBJ1-4; tentative D gene TRBD1, with 5 bases matching. The specimen sequenced was PBMCs. The CDR3 reads as follows: CASRPQGITEKLFF. The nucleotide sequence reads as follows: TGTGCCAGCAGACCCCAGGGTATAACTGAAAAACTGTTTTTT.